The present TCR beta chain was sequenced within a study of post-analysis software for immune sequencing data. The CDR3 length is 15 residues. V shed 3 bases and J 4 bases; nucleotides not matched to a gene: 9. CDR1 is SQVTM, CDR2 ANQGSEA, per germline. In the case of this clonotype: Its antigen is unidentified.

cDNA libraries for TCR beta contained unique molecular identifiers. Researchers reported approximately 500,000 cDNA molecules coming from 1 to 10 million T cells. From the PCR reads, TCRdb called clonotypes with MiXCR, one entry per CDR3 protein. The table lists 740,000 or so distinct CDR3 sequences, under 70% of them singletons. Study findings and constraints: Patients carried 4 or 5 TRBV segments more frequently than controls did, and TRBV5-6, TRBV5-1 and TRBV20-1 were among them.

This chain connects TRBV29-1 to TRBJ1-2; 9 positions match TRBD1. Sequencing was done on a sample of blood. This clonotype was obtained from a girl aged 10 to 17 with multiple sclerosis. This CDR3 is CSVDTTTGGAYGYTF. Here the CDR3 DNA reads TGCAGCGTTGACACCACGACAGGGGGAGCCTATGGCTACACCTTC.